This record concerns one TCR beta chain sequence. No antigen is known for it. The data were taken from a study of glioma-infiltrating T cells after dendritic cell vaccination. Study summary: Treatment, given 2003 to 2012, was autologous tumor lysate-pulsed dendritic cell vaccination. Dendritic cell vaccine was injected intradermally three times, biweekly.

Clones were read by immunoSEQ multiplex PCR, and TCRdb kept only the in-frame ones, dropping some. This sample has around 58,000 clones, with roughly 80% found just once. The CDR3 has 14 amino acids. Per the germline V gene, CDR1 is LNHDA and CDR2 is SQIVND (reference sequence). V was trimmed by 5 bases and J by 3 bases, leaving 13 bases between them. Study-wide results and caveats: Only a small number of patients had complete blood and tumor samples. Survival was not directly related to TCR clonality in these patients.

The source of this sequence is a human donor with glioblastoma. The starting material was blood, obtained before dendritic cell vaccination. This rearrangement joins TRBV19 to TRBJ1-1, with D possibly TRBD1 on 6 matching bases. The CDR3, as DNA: TGTGCCAGTAGTCGCGGGGGCGCGGACACTGAAGCTTTCTTT. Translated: CASSRGGADTEAFF. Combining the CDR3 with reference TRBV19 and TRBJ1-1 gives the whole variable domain DGGITQSPKYLFRKEGQNVTLSCEQNLNHDAMYWYRQDPGQGLRLIYYSQIVNDFQKGDIAEGYSVSREKKESFPLTVTSAQKNPTAFYLCASSRGGADTEAFFGQGTRLTVV.